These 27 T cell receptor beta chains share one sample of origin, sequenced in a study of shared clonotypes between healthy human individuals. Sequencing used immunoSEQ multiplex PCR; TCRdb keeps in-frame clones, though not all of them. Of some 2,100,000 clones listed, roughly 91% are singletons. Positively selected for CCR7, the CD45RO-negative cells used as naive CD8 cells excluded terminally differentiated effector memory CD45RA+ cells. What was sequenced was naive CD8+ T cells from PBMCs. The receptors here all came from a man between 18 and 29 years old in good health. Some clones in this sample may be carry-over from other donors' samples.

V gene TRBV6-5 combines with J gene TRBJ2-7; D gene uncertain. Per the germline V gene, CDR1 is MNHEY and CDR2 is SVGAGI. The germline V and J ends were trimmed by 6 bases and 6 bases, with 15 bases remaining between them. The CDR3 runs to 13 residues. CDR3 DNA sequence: TGTGCCAGCAGACACCCATGGGTACTCGAGCAGTACTTC. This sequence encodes CASRHPWVLEQYF.

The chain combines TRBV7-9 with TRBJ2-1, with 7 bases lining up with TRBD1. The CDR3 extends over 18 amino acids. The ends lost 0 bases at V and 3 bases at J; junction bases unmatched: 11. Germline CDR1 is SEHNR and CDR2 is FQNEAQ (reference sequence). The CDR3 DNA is TGTGCCAGCAGCTTAGCCCCCAGAATGGCAGGGGGCTACAATGAGCAGTTCTTC. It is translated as CASSLAPRMAGGYNEQFF.

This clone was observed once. CDR3 bases: TGTGCCAGCAGTTTCTGGGGTCACAGGGAAACGGGTAATGAAAAACTGTTTTTT. Amino acids: CASSFWGHRETGNEKLFF. The chain is built from TRBV27 and TRBJ1-4; D perhaps matches TRBD1 (6 bases). Trimming shortened V by 3 bases and J by 4 bases, and 21 bases separated the two germline ends. Per germline, CDR1 MNHEY and CDR2 SMNVEV (reference sequence). This CDR3 comprises 18 residues.

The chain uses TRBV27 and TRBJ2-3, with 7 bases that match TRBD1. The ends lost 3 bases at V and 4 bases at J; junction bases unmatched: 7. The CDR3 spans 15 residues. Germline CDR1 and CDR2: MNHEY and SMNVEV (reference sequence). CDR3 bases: TGTGCCAGCAGTTTGTTGACAGGGAAGGCAGATACGCAGTATTTT. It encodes CASSLLTGKADTQYF.

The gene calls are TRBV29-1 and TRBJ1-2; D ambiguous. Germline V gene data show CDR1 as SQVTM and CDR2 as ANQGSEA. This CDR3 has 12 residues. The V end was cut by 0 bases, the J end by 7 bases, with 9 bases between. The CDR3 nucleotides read TGCAGCGTTGAAGATACCGAGGCTGGCTACACCTTC. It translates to CSVEDTEAGYTF.

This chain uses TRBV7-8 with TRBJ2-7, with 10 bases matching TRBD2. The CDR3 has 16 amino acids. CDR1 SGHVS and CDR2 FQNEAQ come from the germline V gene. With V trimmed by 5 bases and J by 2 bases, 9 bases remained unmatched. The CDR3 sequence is CASSPQLAGPTYEQYF. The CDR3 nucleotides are TGTGCCAGCAGCCCCCAACTAGCGGGACCTACCTACGAGCAGTACTTC. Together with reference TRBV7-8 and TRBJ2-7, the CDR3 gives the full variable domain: GAGVSQSPRYKVAKRGQDVALRCDPISGHVSLFWYQQALGQGPEFLTYFQNEAQLDKSGLPSDRFFAERPEGSVSTLKIQRTQQEDSAVYLCASSPQLAGPTYEQYFGPGTRLTVT.

Here the CDR3 reads CASQTGTSGEPRGADTQYF. CDR3 DNA sequence: TGTGCCAGTCAGACCGGGACTAGCGGGGAGCCAAGGGGCGCAGATACGCAGTATTTT. This rearrangement joins TRBV5-4 to TRBJ2-3, with TRBD2 identical over 13 bases. In germline, CDR1 is SGHNT, CDR2 YYREEE (reference sequence). The CDR3 is 19 residues long. J lost 4 bases, V lost 8 bases, and 19 bases had no gene match.

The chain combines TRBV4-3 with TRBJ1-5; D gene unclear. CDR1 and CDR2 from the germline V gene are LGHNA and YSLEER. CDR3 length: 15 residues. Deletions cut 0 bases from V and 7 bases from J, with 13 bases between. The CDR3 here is CASSQDRSPSQPQHF. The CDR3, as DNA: TGCGCCAGCAGCCAAGATCGGAGCCCGTCGCAGCCCCAGCATTTT.

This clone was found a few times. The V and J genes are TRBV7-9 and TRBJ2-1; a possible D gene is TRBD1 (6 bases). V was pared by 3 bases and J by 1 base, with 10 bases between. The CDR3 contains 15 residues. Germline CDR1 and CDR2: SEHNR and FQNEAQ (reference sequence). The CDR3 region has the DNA TGTGCCAGCAGCTTCCCCGGGACATCCTACAATGAGCAGTTCTTC. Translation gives CASSFPGTSYNEQFF.

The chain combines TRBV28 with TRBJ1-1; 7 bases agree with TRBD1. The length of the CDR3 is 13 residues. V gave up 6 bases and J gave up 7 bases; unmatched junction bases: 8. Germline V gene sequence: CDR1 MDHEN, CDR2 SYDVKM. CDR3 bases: TGTGCCAGCAGCGTACCTGGGACAGTTGAAGCTTTCTTT. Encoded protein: CASSVPGTVEAFF. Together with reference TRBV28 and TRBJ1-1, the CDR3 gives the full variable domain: DVKVTQSSRYLVKRTGEKVFLECVQDMDHENMFWYRQDPGLGLRLIYFSYDVKMKEKGDIPEGYSVSREKKERFSLILESASTNQTSMYLCASSVPGTVEAFFGQGTRLTVV.

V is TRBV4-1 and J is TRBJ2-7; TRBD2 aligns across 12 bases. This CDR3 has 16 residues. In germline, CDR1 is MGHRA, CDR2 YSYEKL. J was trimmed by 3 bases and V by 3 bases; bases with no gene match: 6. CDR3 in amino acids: CASSQGLAGTNYEQYF. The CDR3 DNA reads TGCGCCAGCAGCCAGGGACTAGCGGGCACAAACTACGAGCAGTACTTC.

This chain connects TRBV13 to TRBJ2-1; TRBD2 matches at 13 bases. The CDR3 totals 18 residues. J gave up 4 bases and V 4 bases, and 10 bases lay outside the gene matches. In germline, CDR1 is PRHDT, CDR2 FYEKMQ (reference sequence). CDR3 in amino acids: CASSSRTSGSPRYNEQFF. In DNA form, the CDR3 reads TGTGCCAGCAGCTCCAGGACTAGCGGGAGTCCTAGGTACAATGAGCAGTTCTTC.

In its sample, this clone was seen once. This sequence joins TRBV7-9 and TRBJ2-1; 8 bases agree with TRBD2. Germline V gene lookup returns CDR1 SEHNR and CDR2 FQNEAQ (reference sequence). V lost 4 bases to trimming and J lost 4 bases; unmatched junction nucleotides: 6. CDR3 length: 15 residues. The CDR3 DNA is TGTGCCAGCAGCTCGTCTAGCGGGTTTTACAATGAGCAGTTCTTC. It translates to CASSSSSGFYNEQFF.

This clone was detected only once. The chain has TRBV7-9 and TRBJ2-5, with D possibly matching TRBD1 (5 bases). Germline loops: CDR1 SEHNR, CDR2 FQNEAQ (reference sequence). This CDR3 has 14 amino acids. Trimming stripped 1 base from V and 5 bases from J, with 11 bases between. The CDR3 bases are TGTGCCAGCAGCTTAGTGGGGCCGTCGGAGACCCAGTACTTC. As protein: CASSLVGPSETQYF.

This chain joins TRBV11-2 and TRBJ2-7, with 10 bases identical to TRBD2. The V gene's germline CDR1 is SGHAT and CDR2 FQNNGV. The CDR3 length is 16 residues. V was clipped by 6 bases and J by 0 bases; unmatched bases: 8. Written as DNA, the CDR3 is TGTGCCAGCAGTATTAGCGGGAGGATTAGCTCCTACGAGCAGTACTTC. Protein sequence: CASSISGRISSYEQYF.

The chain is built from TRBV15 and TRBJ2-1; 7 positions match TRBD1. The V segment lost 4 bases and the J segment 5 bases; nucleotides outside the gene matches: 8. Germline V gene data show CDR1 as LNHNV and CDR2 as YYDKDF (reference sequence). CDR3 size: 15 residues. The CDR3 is CATSTARGLNNEQFF. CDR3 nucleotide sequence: TGTGCCACCAGCACTGCGAGGGGGCTCAACAATGAGCAGTTCTTC.

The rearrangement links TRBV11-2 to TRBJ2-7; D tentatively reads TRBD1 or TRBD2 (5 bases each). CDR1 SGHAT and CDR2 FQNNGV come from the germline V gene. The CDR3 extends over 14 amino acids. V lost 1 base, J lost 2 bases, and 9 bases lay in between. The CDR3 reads CASSLGGATYEQYF. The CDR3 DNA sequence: TGTGCCAGCAGCTTAGGAGGGGCTACCTACGAGCAGTACTTC.

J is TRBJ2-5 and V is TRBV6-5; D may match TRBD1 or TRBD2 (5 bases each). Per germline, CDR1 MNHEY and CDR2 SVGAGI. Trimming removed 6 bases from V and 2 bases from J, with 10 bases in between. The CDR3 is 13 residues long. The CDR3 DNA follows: TGTGCCAGCAGCGGGGACGGACAAGAGACCCAGTACTTC. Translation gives CASSGDGQETQYF.

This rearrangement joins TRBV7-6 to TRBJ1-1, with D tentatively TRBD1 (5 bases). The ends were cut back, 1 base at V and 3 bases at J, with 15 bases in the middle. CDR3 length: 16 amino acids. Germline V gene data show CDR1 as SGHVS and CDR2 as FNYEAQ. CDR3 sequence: CASSLDGSGFYTEAFF. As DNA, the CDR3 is TGTGCCAGCAGCTTAGATGGGTCAGGGTTTTACACTGAAGCTTTCTTT.

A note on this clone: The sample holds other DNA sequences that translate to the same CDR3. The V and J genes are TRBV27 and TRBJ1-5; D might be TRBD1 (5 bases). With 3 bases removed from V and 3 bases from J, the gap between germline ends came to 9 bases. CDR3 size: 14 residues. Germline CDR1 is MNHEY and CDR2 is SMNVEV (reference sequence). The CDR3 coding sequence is TGTGCCAGCAGTTTCAGGGCATCCAATCAGCCCCAGCATTTT. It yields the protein CASSFRASNQPQHF.

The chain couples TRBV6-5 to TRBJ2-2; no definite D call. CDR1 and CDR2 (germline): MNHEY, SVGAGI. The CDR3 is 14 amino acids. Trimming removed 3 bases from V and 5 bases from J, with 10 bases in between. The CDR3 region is CASSYGSYTGELFF. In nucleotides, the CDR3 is TGTGCCAGCAGTTATGGGTCGTATACCGGGGAGCTGTTTTTT.

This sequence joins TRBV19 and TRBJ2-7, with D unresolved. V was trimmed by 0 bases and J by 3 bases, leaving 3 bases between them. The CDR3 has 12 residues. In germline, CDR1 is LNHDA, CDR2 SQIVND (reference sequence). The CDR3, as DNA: TGTGCCAGTAGTATAGAGCTCTACGAGCAGTACTTC. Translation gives CASSIELYEQYF.

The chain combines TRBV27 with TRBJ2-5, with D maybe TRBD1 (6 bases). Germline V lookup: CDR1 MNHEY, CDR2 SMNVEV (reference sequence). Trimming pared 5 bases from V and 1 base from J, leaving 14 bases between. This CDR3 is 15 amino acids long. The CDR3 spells CASSPMWTAQETQYF. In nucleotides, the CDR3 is TGTGCCAGCAGTCCAATGTGGACAGCCCAAGAGACCCAGTACTTC.

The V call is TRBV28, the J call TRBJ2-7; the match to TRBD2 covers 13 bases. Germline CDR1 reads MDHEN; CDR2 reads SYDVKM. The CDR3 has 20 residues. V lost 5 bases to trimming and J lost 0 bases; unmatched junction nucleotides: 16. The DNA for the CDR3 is TGTGCCAGCAGTCCCAAGCCCCGACTAGCGGGAGGCGTAAGCTCCTACGAGCAGTACTTC. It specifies CASSPKPRLAGGVSSYEQYF.

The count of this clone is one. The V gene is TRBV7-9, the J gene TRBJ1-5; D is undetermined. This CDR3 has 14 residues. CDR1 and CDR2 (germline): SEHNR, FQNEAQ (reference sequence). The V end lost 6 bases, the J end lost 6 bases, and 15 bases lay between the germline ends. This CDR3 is CASSFGGHRQPQHF. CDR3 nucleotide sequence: TGTGCCAGCAGTTTCGGAGGGCATCGTCAGCCCCAGCATTTT.

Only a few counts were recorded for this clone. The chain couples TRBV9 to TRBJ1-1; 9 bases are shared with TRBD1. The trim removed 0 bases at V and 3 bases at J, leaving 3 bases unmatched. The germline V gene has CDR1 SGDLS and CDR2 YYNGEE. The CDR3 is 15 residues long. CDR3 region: CASSVGDRGDTEAFF. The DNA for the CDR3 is TGTGCCAGCAGCGTAGGTGACAGGGGGGACACTGAAGCTTTCTTT.

The CDR3 loop reads CASSQGPGMSYEQYF. The DNA for the CDR3 is TGCGCCAGCAGCCAAGGTCCGGGGATGAGCTACGAGCAGTACTTC. V and J are TRBV4-3 and TRBJ2-7, with D possibly matching TRBD2 (5 bases). The ends were cut back, 1 base at V and 3 bases at J, with 13 bases in the middle. Germline CDR1 is LGHNA and CDR2 is YSLEER. The CDR3 runs to 15 residues.